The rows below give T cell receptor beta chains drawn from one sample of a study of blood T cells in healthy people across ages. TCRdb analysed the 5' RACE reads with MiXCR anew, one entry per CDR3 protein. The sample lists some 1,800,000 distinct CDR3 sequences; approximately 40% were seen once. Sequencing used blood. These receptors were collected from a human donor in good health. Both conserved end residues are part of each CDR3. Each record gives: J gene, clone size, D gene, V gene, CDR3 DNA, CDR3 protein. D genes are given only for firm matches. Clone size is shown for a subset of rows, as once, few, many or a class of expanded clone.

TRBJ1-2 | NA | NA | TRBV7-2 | TGTACCAGCAGCTGGAGTCCGCGGACTAGCTATGGCTACACCTTC | CTSSWSPRTSYGYTF
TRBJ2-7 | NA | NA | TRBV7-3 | TGTGCCAGCAGCTTATATGATGTTACCCAGAATCCGTCCTTTAACGAGCAGTACTTC | CASSLYDVTQNPSFNEQYF
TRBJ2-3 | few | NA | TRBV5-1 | TGCGCCAGCAGCCCAGGGGCTAGTAGGATAACAGATACGCAGTATTTT | CASSPGASRITDTQYF
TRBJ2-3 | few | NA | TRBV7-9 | TGTGCCAGCAGCTTAGTACTGGTGGGTGGTACGCAGTATTTT | CASSLVLVGGTQYF
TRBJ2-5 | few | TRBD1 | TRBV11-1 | TGTGCCAGCAGCAGGGACAGGGAGTACGAGACCCAGTACTTC | CASSRDREYETQYF
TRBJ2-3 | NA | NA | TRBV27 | TGTGCCAGCACCGAAAGTGGGGGCCCCTCAGATACGCAGTATTTT | CASTESGGPSDTQYF
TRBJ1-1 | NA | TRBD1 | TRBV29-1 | TGCAGCGTTGAATACTTAGGGACAGAGAACACTGAAGCTTTCTTT | CSVEYLGTENTEAFF
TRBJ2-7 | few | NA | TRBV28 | TGTGCCAGCAGGAACCACGGCTACGAGCAGTACTTC | CASRNHGYEQYF
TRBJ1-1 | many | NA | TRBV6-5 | TGTGCCAGCAGTTCCCCTCCCGGTGAAGCTTTCTTT | CASSSPPGEAFF
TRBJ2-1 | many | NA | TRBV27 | TGTGCCAGCAGCCAAAGCTACAATGAGCAGTTCTTC | CASSQSYNEQFF
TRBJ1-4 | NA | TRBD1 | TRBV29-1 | TGCAGCGTTGGGGCAGGGGGACCCCATGAAAAACTGTTTTTT | CSVGAGGPHEKLFF
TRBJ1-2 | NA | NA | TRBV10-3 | TGTGCCATCAGTGGGTCGGCCGGAGCCAATTCCTATGGCTACACCTTC | CAISGSAGANSYGYTF
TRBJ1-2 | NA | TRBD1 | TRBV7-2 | TGTGCCAGCAGCTATGGACAGGCGAGTGGCTACACCTTC | CASSYGQASGYTF
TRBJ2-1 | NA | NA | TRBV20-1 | TGCAGTGCTAGAGTGGTGAATGAGCAGTTCTTC | CSARVVNEQFF
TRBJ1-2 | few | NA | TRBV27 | TGTGCCAGCAGTCGCAGCAACGGGGGGGGCTACACCTTC | CASSRSNGGGYTF
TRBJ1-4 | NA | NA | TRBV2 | TGTGCCAGCAAGGGACAACAGGGTTCGGCAAAACTGTTTTTT | CASKGQQGSAKLFF
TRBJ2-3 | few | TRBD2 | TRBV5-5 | TGTGCCAGCAGCTTGGCGCTAGCGGGAAGCACAGATACGCAGTATTTT | CASSLALAGSTDTQYF
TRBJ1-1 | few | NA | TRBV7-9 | TGTGCCAGCAGCGTAACCGAGGGGGGGTATATGAACACTGAAGCTTTCTTT | CASSVTEGGYMNTEAFF
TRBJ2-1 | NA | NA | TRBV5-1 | TGCGCCAGCAGCTTACAGGGTCCATCCTACAATGAGCAGTTCTTC | CASSLQGPSYNEQFF
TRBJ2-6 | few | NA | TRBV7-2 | TGTGCCAGCAGCTTAGGGGCCAACGTCCCGACTTTC | CASSLGANVPTF
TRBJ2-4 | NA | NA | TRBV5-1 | TGCGCCAGCAGCTTTGCCCCTGAGGGCATTCAGTACTTC | CASSFAPEGIQYF
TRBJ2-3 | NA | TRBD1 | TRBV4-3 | TGCGCCAGCAGCTATGGGACAGGGCTTACAGATACGCAGTATTTT | CASSYGTGLTDTQYF
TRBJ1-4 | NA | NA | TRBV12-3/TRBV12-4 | TGTGCCAGCAGTCTAAGACAGGCCGCAACTAATGAAAAACGGTTTTTT | CASSLRQAATNEKRFF
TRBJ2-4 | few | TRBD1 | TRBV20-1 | TGCAGTGCTAGATCTGGGACAGACCATACCCAGTACTTC | CSARSGTDHTQYF
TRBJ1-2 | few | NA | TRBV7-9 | TGTGCCAGCAGCTTTAGAACAGACGGGGATGGCTACACCTTC | CASSFRTDGDGYTF
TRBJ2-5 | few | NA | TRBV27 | TGTGCCAGCAGTCACCATCAAAAAGAGACCCAGTACTTC | CASSHHQKETQYF
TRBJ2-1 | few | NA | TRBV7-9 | TGTGCCAGCAGCGAGAGCTTCCGGCTCCACAATGAGCAGTTCTTC | CASSESFRLHNEQFF
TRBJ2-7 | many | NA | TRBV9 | TGTGCCAGCAGCGTCGGGGCCTCCTACGAGCAGTACTTC | CASSVGASYEQYF
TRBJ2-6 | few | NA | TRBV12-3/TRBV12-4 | TGTGCCAGCAGACACCGGAAAGATCGCTCTGGGGCCAACGTCCTGACTTTC | CASRHRKDRSGANVLTF
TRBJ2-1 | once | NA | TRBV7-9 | TGTGCCAGCAGCTCCCCCTGGGGCTCCTCCTACAATGAGCAGTTCTTC | CASSSPWGSSYNEQFF
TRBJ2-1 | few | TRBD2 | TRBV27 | TGTGCCAGCAGTTTAATAAGCGGGGGGGCCCAGAATGAGCAGTTCTTC | CASSLISGGAQNEQFF
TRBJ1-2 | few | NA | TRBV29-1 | TGCAGCGTTGCGTACGGGACCCTCTATGGCTACACCTTC | CSVAYGTLYGYTF
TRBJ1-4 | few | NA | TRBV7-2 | TGTGCCAGCAGCTTGGACTCAACTAATGAAAAACTGTTTTTT | CASSLDSTNEKLFF
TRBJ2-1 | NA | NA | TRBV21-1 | TGTGCCAGCAGCTGCGGAGGGGGTGAGCAGTTCTTC | CASSCGGGEQFF
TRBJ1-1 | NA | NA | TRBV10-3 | TGTGCCATCAGCTTAGACAGCTACACTGAAGCTTTCTTT | CAISLDSYTEAFF
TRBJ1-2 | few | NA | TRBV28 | TGTGCCAGCAGTTTGGGGTTCATCTATGGGATAGGTGGCTACACCTTC | CASSLGFIYGIGGYTF
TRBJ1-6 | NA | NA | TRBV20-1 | TGCAGTGCTAGAGAAAGGGATAATTCACCCCTCCACTTT | CSARERDNSPLHF
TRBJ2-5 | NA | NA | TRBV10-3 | TGTGCCATCAGTGAGTCGCCCAGGGAAGAGACCCAGTACTTC | CAISESPREETQYF
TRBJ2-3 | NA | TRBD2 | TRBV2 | TGTGCCAGCAGCGAATCACGGGGGGGTCGCACAGATACGCAGTATTTT | CASSESRGGRTDTQYF
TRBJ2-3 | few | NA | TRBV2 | TGTGCCAGCAGTGATCCAGGGCACGCAGATACGCAGTATTTT | CASSDPGHADTQYF
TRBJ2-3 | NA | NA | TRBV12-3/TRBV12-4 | TGTGCCGGCGCCGGGCTTCCCGGGGGAGATACGCAGTATTTT | CAGAGLPGGDTQYF
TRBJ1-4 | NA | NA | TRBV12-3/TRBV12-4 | TGTGCCAGCAGACGGGACGGAAAGGAAAAACTGTTTTTT | CASRRDGKEKLFF
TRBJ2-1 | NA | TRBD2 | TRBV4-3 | TGCGCCAGCAGCCGTCAGCGGGGGGGCCATAGTGAGCAGTTCTTC | CASSRQRGGHSEQFF
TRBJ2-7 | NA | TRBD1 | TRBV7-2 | TGTGCCAGCAGCTCTCCCGGACAGGGGGTGTACTACGAGCAGTACTTC | CASSSPGQGVYYEQYF
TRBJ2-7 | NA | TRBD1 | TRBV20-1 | TGCAGTGCTAGGGGACAGGGAACTGTCGAGCAGTACTTC | CSARGQGTVEQYF
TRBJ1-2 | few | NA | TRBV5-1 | TGCGCCAGCAGCTTGGATCAGGCCCGCTACACCTTC | CASSLDQARYTF
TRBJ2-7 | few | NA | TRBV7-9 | TGTGCCAGCAGCCTAGTGTGGGGAGGTAACGAGCAGTACTTC | CASSLVWGGNEQYF
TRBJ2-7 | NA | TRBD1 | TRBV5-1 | TGCGCCAGCAGCTCGGGACAGGGAGGTCTCTACGAGCAGTACTTC | CASSSGQGGLYEQYF
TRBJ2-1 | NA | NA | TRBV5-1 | TGCGCCAGCAGCTTTTTGCGGGACACCGCCAATGAGCAGTTCTTC | CASSFLRDTANEQFF
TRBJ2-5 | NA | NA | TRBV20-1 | TGCAGTGCTAGAGATCCAAGTCGGGAGACCCAGTACTTC | CSARDPSRETQYF
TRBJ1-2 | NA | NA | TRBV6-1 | TGTGCCAGCAGTGAGCGACCAGACTACTATGGCTACACCTTC | CASSERPDYYGYTF
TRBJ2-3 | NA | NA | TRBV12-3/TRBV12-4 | TGTGCCAGCAGCCCCATGTTACGTACGCAGTATTTT | CASSPMLRTQYF
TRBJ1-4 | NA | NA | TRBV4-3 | TGCGCCAGCAGCCAAGAGGGGTGGAGTGAAAAACTGTTTTTT | CASSQEGWSEKLFF
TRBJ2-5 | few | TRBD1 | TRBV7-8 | TGTGCCAGCAGCTCCAGACAGGGCTTCCAAGAGACCCAGTACTTC | CASSSRQGFQETQYF